Listed below are T cell receptor beta chains from one sample, sequenced in a study of OX40 agonist ivuxolimab in advanced cancers. TCRdb's copy holds only in-frame clones and misses some; the assay was immunoSEQ multiplex PCR. The sample has under 50,000 clones, approximately 80% seen once. The sample was CD4+ or CD8+ T cells sorted from blood, taken in a trial of the OX40 agonist ivuxolimab. Receptors were obtained from an adult with an advanced solid tumor such as melanoma, head and neck, liver or kidney cancer. The conserved cysteine and the conserved F or W are not part of the CDR3 here. The order of the fields is J gene, V gene, CDR3 protein.

>TRBJ1-2|TRBV4-2
ASSQDGGQGTAGYT
>TRBJ1-4|TRBV11-2
ASSARGFGEKLF
>TRBJ2-5|TRBV5-1
ASSLRAGLRTLLTQETQY
>TRBJ1-3|TRBV19
ASADSSGNTIY
>TRBJ2-3|TRBV6-6
ASSYSESDTQY
>TRBJ2-6|TRBV5-1
ASSLALGSGANVLT
>TRBJ2-7|TRBV9
ASSVDGNPPYEQY
>TRBJ2-4|TRBV6-5
AGGEGGGKNIQY
>TRBJ1-1|TRBV2
ASSVLGTEAF
>TRBJ2-2|TRBV9
ASRPFQEGPGELF
>TRBJ1-3|TRBV7-8
ASSLRGTGFGAGNTIY
>TRBJ1-1|TRBV18
ASSPFNGDEAF
>TRBJ2-3|TRBV19
ASSIDLLATQY
>TRBJ1-2|TRBV2
ASKLSGYGYT
>TRBJ1-2|TRBV6-6
ASSSPLQGNYGYT
>TRBJ2-2|TRBV30
AWSLWTSGRAGELF
>TRBJ2-5|TRBV10-1
ASSSGVQETQY
>TRBJ1-1|TRBV10-3
AISLSGANTEAF
>TRBJ1-1|TRBV4-1
ASSQPRLGQGGRGTEAF
>TRBJ1-5|TRBV6-1
ASRQQGAGQPQH
>TRBJ2-7|TRBV5-1
ASSSGERDWTYEQY
>TRBJ2-7|TRBV2
ASSETSGRHYYSYEQY
>TRBJ2-3|TRBV7-6
ASSLAPRDRVTDTQY
>TRBJ1-1|TRBV2
ASSDLDTQRVTEAF
>TRBJ2-3|TRBV5-1
ASSSRGAGGTDTQY
>TRBJ1-3|TRBV7-9
ASSLMWSGNAIY
>TRBJ1-2|TRBV5-5
ASSFRDTLTNYGYT
>TRBJ1-3|TRBV5-1
ASSSEMGGNTIY
>TRBJ1-1|TRBV11-1
ASSSPGQGMSTEAF
>TRBJ2-6|TRBV2
ASSAVSGANVLT
>TRBJ1-5|TRBV19
ASSILTVNQPQH
>TRBJ2-1|TRBV27
ASRLTGVNEQF
>TRBJ2-5|TRBV7-8
ASSFRALETETQY
>TRBJ2-1|TRBV5-4
ASSLVTNNEQF
>TRBJ1-1|TRBV5-1
ASSIGQGNTEAF
>TRBJ2-3|TRBV29-1
SVEDRRVHTDTQY
>TRBJ2-1|TRBV5-1
ASSWGTVDNEQF
>TRBJ2-5|TRBV2
ASSDRGGETQY
>TRBJ1-3|TRBV7-8
ASSLSRGSIGENTIY
>TRBJ2-1|TRBV6-6
ASSSWGPPGEQF
>TRBJ1-2|TRBV29-1
SVEGVAPYGYT
>TRBJ2-1|TRBV5-6
ASSRFWDRAYNEQF
>TRBJ1-2|TRBV10-2
ASSDLGTVRRGYT
>TRBJ2-2|TRBV2
ASSLQGGNTGELF
>TRBJ1-4|TRBV19
ASSFSSRESDEKLF
>TRBJ1-1|TRBV30
AGNKQGARIRAF
>TRBJ1-1|TRBV30
AWSGRGHGLNTEAF
>TRBJ2-5|TRBV7-8
ASSPLRVGGLSRGEETQY
>TRBJ1-4|TRBV6-5
ASSLERGVKKLF
>TRBJ2-5|TRBV7-3
ASSPGTGTEGSETQY
>TRBJ2-1|TRBV27
ASSLVGAYEQF
>TRBJ2-5|TRBV20-1
SARKGEAQY
>TRBJ2-1|TRBV4-3
ASSQEWLAGRNEQF
>TRBJ2-2|TRBV4-2
ASSQEGTTGELF
>TRBJ2-7|TRBV6-5
ASSGTVFYEQY
>TRBJ2-1|TRBV5-1
ASSLFEGGGEQF
>TRBJ2-7|TRBV11-2
ASSTRLTSGNPGDEQY
>TRBJ1-4|TRBV18
ASSTTRTGLIDNEKLF
>TRBJ1-5|TRBV6-1
ATQEVSNQPQH
>TRBJ1-1|TRBV28
ASSSRDTEAF